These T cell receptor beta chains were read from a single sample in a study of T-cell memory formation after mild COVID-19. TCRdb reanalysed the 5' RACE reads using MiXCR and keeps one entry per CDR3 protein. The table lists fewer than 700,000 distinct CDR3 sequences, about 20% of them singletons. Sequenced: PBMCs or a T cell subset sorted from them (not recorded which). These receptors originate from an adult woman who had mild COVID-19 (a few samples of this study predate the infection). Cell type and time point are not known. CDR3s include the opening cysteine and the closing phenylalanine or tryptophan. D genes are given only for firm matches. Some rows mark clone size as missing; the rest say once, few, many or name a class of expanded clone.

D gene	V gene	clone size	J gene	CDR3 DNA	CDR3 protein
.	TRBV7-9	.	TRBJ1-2	TGTGCCAGCAGCTTAGGCTACGACAGGAGTTCTAACTATGGCTACACCTTC	CASSLGYDRSSNYGYTF
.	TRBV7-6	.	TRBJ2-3	TGTGCCAGCAGCCCATTGCGAGGGGATACGCAGTATTTT	CASSPLRGDTQYF
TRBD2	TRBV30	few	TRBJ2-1	TGTGCCTGGAGGGGATCTAGCGCGGGAGACTCCAATGAGCAGTTCTTC	CAWRGSSAGDSNEQFF
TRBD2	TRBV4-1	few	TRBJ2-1	TGCGCCAGCAGCCAACGGACTAGCGGGGGAGCCAATGAGCAGTTCTTC	CASSQRTSGGANEQFF
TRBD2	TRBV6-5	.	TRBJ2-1	TGTGCCAGCAGAGCTGCGGGAGTGGGGAACAATGAGCAGTTCTTC	CASRAAGVGNNEQFF
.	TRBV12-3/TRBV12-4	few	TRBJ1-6	TGTGCCAGCAGCCCCCAAAATAATTCACCCCTCCACTTT	CASSPQNNSPLHF
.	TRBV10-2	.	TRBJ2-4	TGCGCCAGCAGTGAAACGGCAGGGGACAAAAACATTCAGTACTTC	CASSETAGDKNIQYF
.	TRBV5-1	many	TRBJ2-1	TGCGCCAGCAGCCCGGGGTCCCGGACAGTATACAATGAGCAGTTCTTC	CASSPGSRTVYNEQFF
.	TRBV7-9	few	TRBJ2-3	TGTGCCAGCAGCTTAGAGGCAGCTGATACGCAGTATTTT	CASSLEAADTQYF
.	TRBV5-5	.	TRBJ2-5	TGTGCCAGCAGCATCCGTCCCCAAGAGACCCAGTACTTC	CASSIRPQETQYF
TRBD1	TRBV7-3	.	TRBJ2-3	TGTGCCAGCAGCACTGACAGGGTTTCAGATACGCAGTATTTT	CASSTDRVSDTQYF
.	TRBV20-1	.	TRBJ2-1	TGCAGTGCTCGGGGTTTTTCCTACAATGAGCAGTTCTTC	CSARGFSYNEQFF
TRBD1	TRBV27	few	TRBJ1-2	TGTGCCAGCAGTCCGGGACAGGGGGGTAGGGTTACCTTC	CASSPGQGGRVTF
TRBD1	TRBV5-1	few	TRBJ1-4	TGCGCCAGCAGCTTGGTCGGGACAGGGAGTGAAAAACTGTTTTTT	CASSLVGTGSEKLFF
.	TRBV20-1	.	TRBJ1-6	TGCAGTGCTAGAGTAGACACCTCCAGTAATTCACCCCTCCACTTT	CSARVDTSSNSPLHF
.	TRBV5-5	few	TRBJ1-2	TGTGCCAGCAGCCCCGGAGGGGGGGGCATGATCTATGGCTACACCTTC	CASSPGGGGMIYGYTF
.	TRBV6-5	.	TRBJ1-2	TGTGCCAGCAGTACTAGCAATCAGGTCGGCCCCCGGCTTGGCTACACCTTC	CASSTSNQVGPRLGYTF
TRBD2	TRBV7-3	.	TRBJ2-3	TGTGCCAGCAGCGTAGCGTCTAGCGGGAGGGCCGGAAATACGCAGTATTTT	CASSVASSGRAGNTQYF
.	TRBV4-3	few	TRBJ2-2	TGCGCCAGCAGCCTCACGGTAGCGGTATCGAACACCGGGGAGCTGTTTTTT	CASSLTVAVSNTGELFF
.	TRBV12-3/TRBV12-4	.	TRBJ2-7	TGTGCCAGCACCCCGGACAGTAGCTACGAGCAGTACTTC	CASTPDSSYEQYF
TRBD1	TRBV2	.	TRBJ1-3	TGTGCCAGCAGTGAAGCGTGGACCTGGAGACAGGGATACACCATATATTTT	CASSEAWTWRQGYTIYF
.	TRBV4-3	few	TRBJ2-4	TGCGCCAGCAGCCAAGAAGGGGGAAGGGCCAAAAACATTCAGTACTTC	CASSQEGGRAKNIQYF
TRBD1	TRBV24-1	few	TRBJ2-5	TGTGCCACCAGTGAGAACAGGGGGTCCTGGGGAGAGACCCAGTACTTC	CATSENRGSWGETQYF
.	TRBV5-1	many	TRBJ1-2	TGCGCCAGCAGCGGATACTCGGGGATTATGGTCGGCTACACCTTC	CASSGYSGIMVGYTF
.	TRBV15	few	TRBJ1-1	TGTGCCACCAGCAGCTTTAGAGGCGGCACTGAAGCTTTCTTT	CATSSFRGGTEAFF
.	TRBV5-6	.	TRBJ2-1	TGTGCCAGCAGCTTCAGGGAACCCTACAATGAGCAGTTCTTC	CASSFREPYNEQFF
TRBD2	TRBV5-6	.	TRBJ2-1	TGTGCCAGCAGTAGACTAGCGGGGGGGAACGGTGAGCAGTTCTTC	CASSRLAGGNGEQFF
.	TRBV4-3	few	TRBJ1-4	TGCGCCAGCAGCCCAGGACCCCCGCCAGGAAAACTGTTTTTT	CASSPGPPPGKLFF
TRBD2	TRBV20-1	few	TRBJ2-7	TGCAGTGCCCGGGGGGGTAGCGGGAGGACCTACGAGCAGTACTTC	CSARGGSGRTYEQYF
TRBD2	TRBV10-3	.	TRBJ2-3	TGTGCCATCAACGGGCGGGGGGGCACAGATACGCAGTATTTT	CAINGRGGTDTQYF
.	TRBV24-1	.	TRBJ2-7	TGTGCCACCAGTGACCCTGACACGTACGAGCAGTACTTC	CATSDPDTYEQYF
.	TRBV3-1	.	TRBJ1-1	TGTGCCAGCAGCCAGATCACGAACACTGAAGCTTTCTTT	CASSQITNTEAFF
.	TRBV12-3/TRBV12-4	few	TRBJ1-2	TGTGCCAGCAGTTTAGGGGACTTCTATGGCTACACCTTC	CASSLGDFYGYTF
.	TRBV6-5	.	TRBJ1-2	TGTGCCAGCAGTCAACAGGGTAGCAGAGGCTACACCTTC	CASSQQGSRGYTF
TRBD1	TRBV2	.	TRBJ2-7	TGTGCCAGTAAGTCCCAGGGGGCGCCTATATCAGAGCAGTACTTC	CASKSQGAPISEQYF
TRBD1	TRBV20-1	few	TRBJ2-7	TGCAGTGCTAGAGAGGGGACAGGGAGTCCCTACGAGCAGTACTTC	CSAREGTGSPYEQYF
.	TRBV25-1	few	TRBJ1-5	TGTGCCAGCAGTGATTCCGGCCCTCAGCCCCAGCATTTT	CASSDSGPQPQHF
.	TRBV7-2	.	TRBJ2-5	TGTGCCAGCAGCTTAGTGGGTTCCGGGGAGACCCAGTACTTC	CASSLVGSGETQYF
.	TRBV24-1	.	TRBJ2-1	TGTGCCACCAGTCCACAACTCCCGCGCGGCAATGAGCAGTTCTTC	CATSPQLPRGNEQFF
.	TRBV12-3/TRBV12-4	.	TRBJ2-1	TGTGCCAGCAGTACACCCGGGAGAGGAAACAATGAGCAGTTCTTC	CASSTPGRGNNEQFF
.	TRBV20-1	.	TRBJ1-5	TGCAGTGCTAAAGCGGGGGCGGATCGGAATCAGCCCCAGCATTTT	CSAKAGADRNQPQHF
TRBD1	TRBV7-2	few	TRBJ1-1	TGTGCCAGCAGCTGGACAGGGTTTGAAGCTTTCTTT	CASSWTGFEAFF
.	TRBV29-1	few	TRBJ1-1	TGCAGCGCCTCGGGACATTTGAACACTGAAGCTTTCTTT	CSASGHLNTEAFF
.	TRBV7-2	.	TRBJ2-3	TGTGCCAGCAGCTTCCTACAAGATACGCAGTATTTT	CASSFLQDTQYF
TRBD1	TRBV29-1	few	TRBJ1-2	TGCAGCGTTGACGGGTGGCAGGGGGATGGCTACACCTTC	CSVDGWQGDGYTF
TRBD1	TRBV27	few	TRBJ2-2	TGTGCCAGCAGGAACAGGGGACGCCTGGGCGGGGAGCTGTTTTTT	CASRNRGRLGGELFF
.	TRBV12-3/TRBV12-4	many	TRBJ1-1	TGTGCCACTGGGATCGGGCGGATGAACACTGAAGCTTTCTTT	CATGIGRMNTEAFF
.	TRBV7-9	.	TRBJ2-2	TGTGCCAGCAACCAGCGGGCCAGCACCGGGGAGCTGTTTTTT	CASNQRASTGELFF
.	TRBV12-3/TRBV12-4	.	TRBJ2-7	TGTGCCAGCGCCAACATCGATACGTCGTACGAGCAGTACTTC	CASANIDTSYEQYF
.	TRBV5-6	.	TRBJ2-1	TGTGCCAGCAGCAGTCTACAGATACGCTCCTACAATGAGCAGTTCTTC	CASSSLQIRSYNEQFF
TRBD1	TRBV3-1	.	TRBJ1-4	TGTGCCAGCAGCCTGGGACAGGGGGCGATCCCCGCGTTTTTT	CASSLGQGAIPAFF